These T cell receptor beta chains were read from a single sample in a study of graft-versus-host responses after intestinal transplantation. These receptors' targets are unknown. Sequenced by immunoSEQ multiplex PCR; TCRdb stores in-frame clones only, minus some. The sample lists tens of thousands of clones, over 85% occurring once. Sequencing used unstimulated CD8+ T cells sorted from spleen or lymph node cells, obtained before intestinal transplant. The source of these receptors is a human donor who received an intestinal transplant. CDR3s include the opening cysteine and the closing phenylalanine or tryptophan. The D gene is left open where the match is weak. The size field is filled for only some rows; it gives once, few, many or a size class.

clone_size: -
d_call: -
j_call: TRBJ2-7
v_call: TRBV27
cdr3_length: 12
cdr3_aa: CASRTDPYEQYF
cdr3_nt: TGTGCCAGCAGGACTGACCCCTACGAGCAGTACTTC

clone_size: -
d_call: TRBD1
j_call: TRBJ2-7
v_call: TRBV6-1
cdr3_length: 15
cdr3_aa: CASSVRQGLSFEQYF
cdr3_nt: TGTGCCAGCAGTGTCCGACAGGGGTTGTCCTTCGAGCAGTACTTC

clone_size: -
d_call: -
j_call: TRBJ2-1
v_call: TRBV27
cdr3_length: 12
cdr3_aa: CASSSDYNEQFF
cdr3_nt: TGTGCCAGCAGTTCGGACTATAATGAGCAGTTCTTC

clone_size: once
d_call: TRBD1
j_call: TRBJ1-6
v_call: TRBV5-1
cdr3_length: 14
cdr3_aa: CASSLGQGNSPLHF
cdr3_nt: TGCGCCAGCAGCTTGGGACAGGGTAATTCACCCCTCCACTTT

clone_size: -
d_call: TRBD1
j_call: TRBJ1-1
v_call: TRBV28
cdr3_length: 16
cdr3_aa: CASSSPGQGVQTEAFF
cdr3_nt: TGTGCCAGCAGTTCCCCCGGACAGGGAGTTCAAACTGAAGCTTTCTTT

clone_size: -
d_call: -
j_call: TRBJ1-4
v_call: TRBV27
cdr3_length: 15
cdr3_aa: CASRPTDARSEKLFF
cdr3_nt: TGTGCCAGCAGACCCACCGACGCTCGGAGTGAAAAACTGTTTTTT

clone_size: -
d_call: -
j_call: TRBJ1-2
v_call: TRBV30
cdr3_length: 12
cdr3_aa: CAWSVGEYGYTF
cdr3_nt: TGTGCCTGGAGTGTCGGGGAGTATGGCTACACCTTC

clone_size: -
d_call: -
j_call: TRBJ2-3
v_call: TRBV19
cdr3_length: 12
cdr3_aa: CASSEVADTQYF
cdr3_nt: TGTGCCAGTAGTGAGGTGGCAGATACGCAGTATTTT

clone_size: few
d_call: TRBD1
j_call: TRBJ2-1
v_call: TRBV7-6
cdr3_length: 17
cdr3_aa: CASSLGTGGEYYNEQFF
cdr3_nt: TGTGCCAGCAGCCTTGGGACAGGGGGCGAGTATTACAATGAGCAGTTCTTC

clone_size: -
d_call: TRBD1
j_call: TRBJ1-5
v_call: TRBV7-9
cdr3_length: 14
cdr3_aa: CASSLKGANQPQHF
cdr3_nt: TGTGCCAGCAGCTTAAAGGGGGCGAATCAGCCCCAGCATTTT

clone_size: -
d_call: -
j_call: TRBJ1-5
v_call: TRBV6-1
cdr3_length: 12
cdr3_aa: CASSDFDQPQHF
cdr3_nt: TGTGCCAGCAGTGATTTCGATCAGCCCCAGCATTTT

clone_size: -
d_call: -
j_call: TRBJ2-1
v_call: TRBV5-6
cdr3_length: 15
cdr3_aa: CASSLGTSLYNEQFF
cdr3_nt: TGTGCCAGCAGCTTGGGTACTAGCCTTTACAATGAGCAGTTCTTC

clone_size: -
d_call: TRBD2
j_call: TRBJ2-1
v_call: TRBV4-1
cdr3_length: 17
cdr3_aa: CASSPLAGAALDNEQFF
cdr3_nt: TGCGCCAGCAGCCCACTAGCGGGAGCGGCTTTGGACAATGAGCAGTTCTTC

clone_size: -
d_call: -
j_call: TRBJ2-7
v_call: TRBV27
cdr3_length: 14
cdr3_aa: CAVGAGTNPYEQYF
cdr3_nt: TGTGCCGTTGGGGCCGGGACAAACCCCTACGAGCAGTACTTC

clone_size: -
d_call: TRBD1
j_call: TRBJ2-7
v_call: TRBV5-4
cdr3_length: 15
cdr3_aa: CASSYPGTGTYEQYF
cdr3_nt: TGTGCCAGCAGCTACCCCGGGACAGGAACCTACGAGCAGTACTTC

clone_size: -
d_call: TRBD1
j_call: TRBJ2-7
v_call: TRBV27
cdr3_length: 14
cdr3_aa: CASSLFGQGYEQYF
cdr3_nt: TGTGCCAGCAGTTTATTTGGACAGGGCTACGAGCAGTACTTC

clone_size: -
d_call: TRBD2
j_call: TRBJ2-1
v_call: TRBV27
cdr3_length: 14
cdr3_aa: CASSLGTSGNEQFF
cdr3_nt: TGTGCCAGCAGTCTCGGGACTAGCGGCAATGAGCAGTTCTTC

clone_size: -
d_call: TRBD2
j_call: TRBJ2-2
v_call: TRBV4-1
cdr3_length: 14
cdr3_aa: CASSHGLGTGELFF
cdr3_nt: TGCGCCAGCAGCCACGGACTAGGGACCGGGGAGCTGTTTTTT

clone_size: -
d_call: TRBD1
j_call: TRBJ1-5
v_call: TRBV7-7
cdr3_length: 21
cdr3_aa: CATLLGDDRDRGQYSNQPQHF
cdr3_nt: TGTGCCACCCTTTTGGGGGACGACCGGGACAGGGGCCAATATAGCAATCAGCCCCAGCATTTT

clone_size: -
d_call: -
j_call: TRBJ1-1
v_call: TRBV9
cdr3_length: 13
cdr3_aa: CASSPRGYSEAFF
cdr3_nt: TGTGCCAGCAGCCCTCGGGGTTACAGTGAAGCTTTCTTT

clone_size: -
d_call: -
j_call: TRBJ2-1
v_call: TRBV7-9
cdr3_length: 15
cdr3_aa: CASSLSLGGANEQFF
cdr3_nt: TGTGCCAGCAGCTTAAGTCTCGGAGGGGCAAATGAGCAGTTCTTC

clone_size: -
d_call: TRBD2
j_call: TRBJ2-3
v_call: TRBV27
cdr3_length: 15
cdr3_aa: CASSVGGGAPDTQYF
cdr3_nt: TGTGCCAGCAGTGTGGGCGGGGGGGCCCCAGATACGCAGTATTTT

clone_size: -
d_call: -
j_call: TRBJ1-3
v_call: TRBV4-1
cdr3_length: 16
cdr3_aa: CASSQAGEQLGNTIYF
cdr3_nt: TGCGCCAGCAGCCAAGCGGGGGAACAACTTGGAAACACCATATATTTT

clone_size: -
d_call: -
j_call: TRBJ2-7
v_call: TRBV25-1
cdr3_length: 13
cdr3_aa: CASSVREPYEQYF
cdr3_nt: TGTGCCAGCAGTGTCCGGGAGCCATACGAGCAGTACTTC

clone_size: -
d_call: -
j_call: TRBJ2-1
v_call: TRBV9
cdr3_length: 14
cdr3_aa: CASSLSGLGNEQFF
cdr3_nt: TGTGCCAGCAGCCTCAGCGGGCTAGGGAATGAGCAGTTCTTC

clone_size: -
d_call: -
j_call: TRBJ2-3
v_call: TRBV13
cdr3_length: 15
cdr3_aa: CASSTRQVLSDTQYF
cdr3_nt: TGTGCCAGCAGCACCCGACAGGTTTTATCAGATACGCAGTATTTT

clone_size: -
d_call: TRBD2
j_call: TRBJ2-1
v_call: TRBV9
cdr3_length: 15
cdr3_aa: CASSVVRGVYNEQFF
cdr3_nt: TGTGCCAGCAGCGTCGTACGGGGGGTGTACAATGAGCAGTTCTTC

clone_size: once
d_call: TRBD2
j_call: TRBJ2-1
v_call: TRBV7-2
cdr3_length: 16
cdr3_aa: CASSLVAGGYYNEQFF
cdr3_nt: TGTGCCAGCAGCTTAGTAGCGGGGGGATACTACAATGAGCAGTTCTTC

clone_size: -
d_call: TRBD2
j_call: TRBJ2-3
v_call: TRBV29-1
cdr3_length: 14
cdr3_aa: CSVGSGREADTQYF
cdr3_nt: TGCAGCGTTGGTTCCGGGAGGGAGGCAGATACGCAGTATTTT

clone_size: once
d_call: -
j_call: TRBJ1-2
v_call: TRBV6-1
cdr3_length: 15
cdr3_aa: CASSEVAGANYGYTF
cdr3_nt: TGTGCCAGCAGTGAAGTAGCGGGAGCTAACTATGGCTACACCTTC

clone_size: -
d_call: -
j_call: TRBJ2-1
v_call: TRBV7-9
cdr3_length: 14
cdr3_aa: CASSLVIANHEQFF
cdr3_nt: TGTGCCAGCAGCTTAGTGATAGCGAACCATGAGCAGTTCTTC

clone_size: -
d_call: -
j_call: TRBJ1-2
v_call: TRBV19
cdr3_length: 13
cdr3_aa: CASSIREGYGYTF
cdr3_nt: TGTGCCAGTAGTATACGGGAGGGGTATGGCTACACCTTC

clone_size: -
d_call: TRBD1
j_call: TRBJ1-3
v_call: TRBV27
cdr3_length: 16
cdr3_aa: CASSLRGTGGGNTIYF
cdr3_nt: TGTGCCAGCAGTTTACGCGGGACAGGGGGCGGAAACACCATATATTTT

clone_size: once
d_call: TRBD2
j_call: TRBJ2-2
v_call: TRBV6-4
cdr3_length: 16
cdr3_aa: CASSEGAGANTGELFF
cdr3_nt: TGTGCCAGCAGTGAAGGAGCGGGGGCGAACACCGGGGAGCTGTTTTTT

clone_size: -
d_call: TRBD1
j_call: TRBJ2-7
v_call: TRBV7-2
cdr3_length: 15
cdr3_aa: CASSFVGQGNYEQYF
cdr3_nt: TGTGCCAGCAGCTTCGTTGGACAGGGGAACTACGAGCAGTACTTC

clone_size: -
d_call: TRBD1
j_call: TRBJ1-5
v_call: TRBV7-6
cdr3_length: 14
cdr3_aa: CASSLGGGNQPQHF
cdr3_nt: TGTGCCAGCAGCCTAGGGGGCGGCAATCAGCCCCAGCATTTT

clone_size: -
d_call: TRBD1
j_call: TRBJ2-7
v_call: TRBV6-5
cdr3_length: 14
cdr3_aa: CASSSGDSSYEQYF
cdr3_nt: TGTGCCAGCAGTTCTGGGGACAGCTCCTACGAGCAGTACTTC

clone_size: -
d_call: -
j_call: TRBJ2-3
v_call: TRBV7-8
cdr3_length: 16
cdr3_aa: CASSPLTGPLRDTQYF
cdr3_nt: TGTGCCAGCAGCCCTCTTACAGGCCCCCTACGGGATACGCAGTATTTT

clone_size: -
d_call: TRBD1
j_call: TRBJ2-7
v_call: TRBV5-6
cdr3_length: 18
cdr3_aa: CASSPISLGTGPSYEQYF
cdr3_nt: TGTGCCAGCAGCCCGATAAGTTTAGGGACAGGCCCCTCCTACGAGCAGTACTTC

clone_size: -
d_call: -
j_call: TRBJ1-2
v_call: TRBV28
cdr3_length: 12
cdr3_aa: CASSFSDYGYTF
cdr3_nt: TGTGCCAGCAGTTTTTCAGACTATGGCTACACCTTC

clone_size: few
d_call: TRBD1
j_call: TRBJ1-5
v_call: TRBV10-2
cdr3_length: 14
cdr3_aa: CASRGTGWNQPQHF
cdr3_nt: TGCGCCAGCAGGGGGACAGGGTGGAATCAGCCCCAGCATTTT